A selection of T cell receptor beta chains follows, all from one sample in a study of T cells in Graves' hyperthyroidism and ophthalmopathy. Using its own MiXCR run on the multiplex PCR reads, TCRdb lists one record per CDR3 protein. The table includes hundreds of thousands of distinct CDR3 sequences, under 20% detected once. Material for sequencing was blood. The origin of the receptors is a woman aged 45 to 65 with Graves' hyperthyroidism that later progressed to Graves' ophthalmopathy. Both conserved end residues are part of each CDR3. The D gene is left open where the match is weak. The size field is filled for only some rows; it gives once, few, many or a size class.

cdr3_aa | cdr3_nt | j_call | v_call | d_call | clone_size
CASLLDRSYGYTF | TGTGCCAGCCTACTCGACAGAAGTTATGGCTACACCTTC | TRBJ1-2 | TRBV5-6 | - | few
CASSLRVQEKLFF | TGTGCCAGCAGCCTTCGGGTCCAAGAAAAACTGTTTTTT | TRBJ1-4 | TRBV27 | - | few
CASSTRQGAGTEAFF | TGTGCCAGTAGTACACGACAGGGGGCGGGCACTGAAGCTTTCTTT | TRBJ1-1 | TRBV19 | TRBD1 | -
CAARGGGAYNEQFF | TGTGCCGCCCGGGGGGGAGGGGCCTACAATGAGCAGTTCTTC | TRBJ2-1 | TRBV6-1 | TRBD2 | -
CASNGLVNTEAFF | TGTGCCAGCAATGGGTTGGTGAACACTGAAGCTTTCTTT | TRBJ1-1 | TRBV2 | - | many
CGSSLGSAAEKNTGELFF | TGTGGCAGCAGCTTAGGGTCGGCAGCGGAGAAGAACACCGGGGAGCTGTTTTTT | TRBJ2-2 | TRBV11-2 | - | -
CASSRGRDTIYF | TGTGCCAGCAGCCGCGGACGGGACACCATATATTTT | TRBJ1-3 | TRBV6-1 | - | -
CAIRGGTDTQYF | TGTGCCATCAGGGGCGGCACAGATACGCAGTATTTT | TRBJ2-3 | TRBV10-3 | - | few
CASSQWGDQPQHF | TGTGCCAGCAGCCAGTGGGGCGATCAGCCCCAGCATTTT | TRBJ1-5 | TRBV3-1 | - | many
CATSDITGELFF | TGTGCCACCAGTGACATCACCGGGGAGCTGTTTTTT | TRBJ2-2 | TRBV24-1 | - | -
CASSQVRSGQDDTQYF | TGTGCCAGCAGCCAAGTCAGGTCCGGGCAAGATGATACGCAGTATTTT | TRBJ2-3 | TRBV3-1 | - | -
CASSPGTNYNEQFF | TGTGCCAGCAGCCCCGGGACTAACTACAATGAGCAGTTCTTC | TRBJ2-1 | TRBV3-1 | TRBD2 | many